In its sample, the clone carrying this TCR beta chain was seen once. What it recognizes is unknown. The method was immunoSEQ multiplex PCR; TCRdb's version includes in-frame clones alone and lacks a portion of them. The sample yields approximately 90,000 clones, about 90% seen once. This entry is derived from a study of OX40 agonist ivuxolimab in advanced cancers. The overall study: Partial responses, seen in three patients, involved one hepatocellular carcinoma and two cutaneous melanomas. Study-wide results and caveats: On average, a greater number of expanded clones characterised CD8+ T cells relative to CD4+. Partial responders at 0.1-3.0 mg/kg showed near-lowest clonal expansion.

The sequencing used CD4+ or CD8+ T cells sorted from blood, collected in a trial of the OX40 agonist ivuxolimab. This clonotype was sampled from an adult with an advanced solid tumor such as melanoma, head and neck, liver or kidney cancer.

The CDR3 reads CASTPLASGNNEQFF. The CDR3 region has the DNA TGTGCCAGCACCCCCTTGGCTAGCGGAAACAATGAGCAGTTCTTC. The chain employs TRBV2 and TRBJ2-1, with 7 bases matching TRBD2. Losses at the gene ends were 7 bases for V and 5 bases for J; bases not matched to a gene: 11. CDR1 and CDR2 from the germline V gene are SNHLY and FYNNEI. This CDR3 contains 15 residues.